This paragraph reports one T cell receptor (beta chain). No antigen is known for it. This table comes from immunoSEQ multiplex PCR, and its TCRdb copy is limited to in-frame clones, with some not included. The table records 450,000 to 550,000 clones, approximately 79% of them present only once. The sample originates from a study of shared clonotypes between healthy human individuals. Overall study results and limits: The authors expected sequencing depth to affect clonotype sharing among donors.

Material for sequencing was PBMCs. The receptor was derived from a woman aged 35 to 49 in good health. Some clones in this sample may be carry-over from other donors' samples.

This CDR3 reads CASSPRPRGLGTEAFF. CDR3 DNA: TGCGCCAGCAGCCCACGCCCGAGGGGCCTGGGCACTGAAGCTTTCTTT. The gene calls are TRBV4-3 and TRBJ1-1, with D possibly TRBD1 on 5 matching bases. CDR1 is LGHNA, CDR2 YSLEER, per germline. Trimming left V 4 bases short and J 4 bases short, with 19 bases between. This CDR3 region has 16 residues.